This note documents a single T cell receptor (beta chain) sequence. The antigen is not known. The primer mix had 60 Vbeta and 13 Jbeta primers. Generated by immunoSEQ multiplex PCR, the TCRdb table keeps only in-frame clones and is missing some. This sample has 150,000 to 250,000 clones, with approximately 80% found just once. This sample is drawn from a study of cytomegalovirus exposure and HLA in healthy donors. Germline V gene sequence: CDR1 SGHNT, CDR2 YYREEE (reference sequence). Trimming removed 4 bases at V and 4 bases at J, with 17 bases between. The CDR3 is 15 residues long. Study-wide results and caveats: Excluded: some indistinguishable V segments such as TRBV6-2 and TRBV6-3.

Input material: PBMCs. The source of this sequence is a boy between 2 and 10 years old in good health and CMV-seronegative. The chain is built from TRBV5-4 and TRBJ1-1, with D possibly matching TRBD1 (5 bases). CDR3 sequence (DNA): TGTGCCAGCAGCGCGAGGGTGGGGGAGGGCACTGAAGCTTTCTTT. Translation gives CASSARVGEGTEAFF. The complete variable domain, with remaining parts taken from reference TRBV5-4 and TRBJ1-1, reads ETGVTQSPTHLIKTRGQQVTLRCSSQSGHNTVSWYQQALGQGPQFIFQYYREEENGRGNFPPRFSGLQFPNYSSELNVNALELDDSALYLCASSARVGEGTEAFFGQGTRLTVV.